This TCR beta chain was retrieved from a study of T cells in Graves' hyperthyroidism and ophthalmopathy. About the research overall: The initial diagnosis was the point when peripheral blood was collected, ahead of any treatment.

This clonotype appeared a few times. It was RNA transcripts that yielded the amplified TCR beta CDR3 regions. With the HTBI primer set, the TCR CDR3 went through a first round of RT-PCR. TCRdb itself ran the multiplex PCR reads through MiXCR, one entry per CDR3 protein. This table holds hundreds of thousands of distinct CDR3 sequences, 22% found once. Ophthalmopathy cases met thresholds of Clinical Activity Score at least 3, NOSPECS grade at least 4 and duration under 3 months. It was 8 to 10 ml of fresh peripheral blood that supplied the PBMCs. The sample consisted of blood. The sequence was obtained from a woman between 70 and 85 years old with Graves' ophthalmopathy.

CDR3 sequence: CASSPQRETLLEQYF. The CDR3 bases are TGTGCCAGCAGCCCCCAGCGGGAAACACTTCTCGAGCAGTACTTC. The chain couples TRBV3-1 to TRBJ2-7; 7 nucleotides align to TRBD2. The germline V gene encodes CDR1 LGHDT and CDR2 YNNKEL (reference sequence). V was clipped by 4 bases and J by 6 bases; unmatched bases: 12. The CDR3 loop spans 15 amino acids.